The clone carrying this T cell receptor (beta chain) was counted a few times. Its specificity is not known. This sample is drawn from a study of T cell responses to AZD1222 COVID-19 vaccine. Background on the study: Pooling covered second doses at about 4 or about 12 weeks. Findings of the study overall: As reported, nearly half of all spike-specific TCRs target variant regions that are unmutated. CD4 TCRs covered the whole spike, strongest at regions 160-218 and 743-854. At baseline, just 6 or 7 AZD1222 recipients tested seropositive.

The method was immunoSEQ multiplex PCR; TCRdb's version includes in-frame clones alone and lacks a portion of them. The repertoire has 150,000 or so clones, about nine tenths of them found once; the top ten carry about 16%. This CDR3 region has 12 residues. V dropped 4 bases and J dropped 0 bases, with 4 bases sitting between them. Germline lookup yields CDR1 SGHTA and CDR2 FQGNSA. V is TRBV7-2 and J is TRBJ2-7; D unresolved. This TCR was sampled from an adult in good health. The specimen comprised peripheral blood, sampled on day 0 of AZD1222 vaccination. CDR3 amino acids: CASSSSSYEQYF. In DNA form, the CDR3 reads TGTGCCAGCAGCTCGAGCTCCTACGAGCAGTACTTC.